These 9 T cell receptor beta chains were sequenced from one sample in a study of cytomegalovirus exposure and HLA in healthy donors. The PCR used 60 Vbeta and 13 Jbeta primers. Here immunoSEQ multiplex PCR was the method, and the copy in TCRdb shows in-frame clones only, minus some. This sample's table reports 120,000 or so clones. Material: PBMCs. All receptors come from a man in his late teens or twenties in good health and CMV-seronegative.

This chain links TRBV6-5 with TRBJ2-1; 10 bases match TRBD1. Germline CDR1 and CDR2: MNHEY and SVGAGI. CDR3 length: 15 residues. Trimming removed 6 bases from V and 8 bases from J; junction bases left unmatched: 10. The CDR3 nucleotides are TGTGCCAGCAGACAGACAGGGGGCGCAGCCGATGAGCAGTTCTTC. It is translated as CASRQTGGAADEQFF.

This chain connects TRBV7-9 to TRBJ1-1, with 8 bases lining up with TRBD1. Per the germline V gene, CDR1 is SEHNR and CDR2 is FQNEAQ (reference sequence). The CDR3 covers 14 residues. V lost 5 bases and J lost 1; bases outside the gene matches: 3. The CDR3 reads CASSPGQGNTEAFF. The CDR3 nucleotides read TGTGCCAGCAGCCCAGGACAGGGGAACACTGAAGCTTTCTTT.

This chain connects TRBV28 to TRBJ1-5, with D unresolved. Trimming removed 5 bases from V and 6 bases from J, with 17 bases in between. The CDR3 is 15 residues long. Germline V gene data show CDR1 as MDHEN and CDR2 as SYDVKM. The CDR3 region has the DNA TGTGCCAGCAGTCCTCGGATCGTGAGGAGTCAGCCCCAGCATTTT. This gives the protein CASSPRIVRSQPQHF.

V usage is TRBV5-6 and J usage is TRBJ1-5, with D possibly TRBD1 on 5 matching bases. Germline assignment: CDR1 SGHDT and CDR2 YYEEEE. This CDR3 spans 15 amino acids. The V and J ends lost 3 bases and 5 bases respectively, with 15 bases between them. CDR3 loop: CASSSWGRWDQPQHF. DNA of the CDR3: TGTGCCAGCAGCTCCTGGGGCCGCTGGGATCAGCCCCAGCATTTT. The full variable domain, its missing parts supplied by reference TRBV5-6 and TRBJ1-5, is DAGVTQSPTHLIKTRGQQVTLRCSPKSGHDTVSWYQQALGQGPQFIFQYYEEEERQRGNFPDRFSGHQFPNYSSELNVNALLLGDSALYLCASSSWGRWDQPQHFGDGTRLSIL.

The rearrangement joins TRBV12-5 to TRBJ2-4, with D tentatively TRBD1 (6 bases). The CDR3 runs to 13 residues. Germline CDR1 LGHNT, CDR2 FRNRAP. V lost 5 bases to trimming and J lost 7 bases, with 12 bases between them. The CDR3 DNA sequence: TGTGCTAGTGGTGGAACAGGGAAGAACATTCAGTACTTC. Amino acids: CASGGTGKNIQYF.

Points on this clone: Additional DNA sequences in this sample encode the identical CDR3. The V gene is TRBV6-5, the J gene TRBJ2-2, with D maybe TRBD2 (5 bases). CDR1 is MNHEY and CDR2 is SVGAGI in the germline V gene. The germline V and J ends were trimmed by 7 bases and 5 bases, with 14 bases remaining between them. The CDR3 is 14 amino acids. Written as DNA, the CDR3 is TGTGCCAGCATAGGCCTAGCTAGTACCGGGGAGCTGTTTTTT. Translated: CASIGLASTGELFF.

This chain joins TRBV7-9 and TRBJ2-1; D is uncertain. V was shortened by 5 bases and J by 0 bases, with 14 bases between the two germline ends. The CDR3 is 16 amino acids. CDR1 is SEHNR and CDR2 is FQNEAQ in the germline V gene (reference sequence). In DNA, the CDR3 is TGTGCCAGCAGCCAAAGAAATACAAACTCCTACAATGAGCAGTTCTTC. Translated: CASSQRNTNSYNEQFF.

The V and J genes are TRBV2 and TRBJ2-1; possible D gene TRBD1, 8 bases. CDR3 length: 14 amino acids. V was pared by 6 bases and J by 4 bases, with 13 bases between. Germline CDR1 reads SNHLY; CDR2 reads FYNNEI. CDR3 DNA: TGTGCCAGCAGACAGGGGGGAGGGTACAATGAGCAGTTCTTC. Protein: CASRQGGGYNEQFF.

J is TRBJ1-5 and V is TRBV2; a weak D match, TRBD1 (6 bases). The CDR3 is 12 residues long. V was shortened by 10 bases and J by 3 bases, with 10 bases between the two germline ends. Germline CDR1 is SNHLY and CDR2 is FYNNEI. The CDR3 is CATTGPNQPQHF. CDR3 sequence (DNA): TGTGCCACCACAGGGCCCAATCAGCCCCAGCATTTT.